These 6 T cell receptor beta chains were all obtained from the same sample, sequenced in a study of blood T cell repertoires in COVID-19. TCRdb's copy holds only in-frame clones and misses some; the assay was immunoSEQ multiplex PCR. The table has 350,000 or so clones, more than 70% seen once; the top ten hold just under 4%. Sequences were obtained from peripheral blood. Every receptor here comes from a woman aged 55-69 years with COVID-19, enrolled during active disease.

The count of this clone is one. This chain uses TRBV27 with TRBJ1-1; TRBD1 is a possible D gene (6 bases). The V end was cut by 6 bases, the J end by 10 bases, with 18 bases between. Looked up from germline, CDR1 is MNHEY and CDR2 is SMNVEV (reference sequence). CDR3 length: 13 amino acids. Here the CDR3 DNA reads TGTGCCAGCAGCCGGGACACCGGGGATGGAGCTTTCTTT. Translation: CASSRDTGDGAFF.

The chain employs TRBV19 and TRBJ1-2; D is possibly TRBD1 (6 bases). This CDR3 has 14 residues. V shed 3 bases and J shed 4 bases, with 12 bases lying between them. Germline V CDR1 and CDR2: LNHDA, SQIVND (reference sequence). Written as DNA, the CDR3 is TGTGCCAGTAGTATGCTGGACAGACTCTATGGCTACACCTTC. This sequence encodes CASSMLDRLYGYTF.

V is TRBV25-1 and J is TRBJ1-2, with TRBD1 as a possible D gene (5 bases). The CDR3 runs 15 residues. Trimming took 1 base from V and 6 from J, leaving 15 bases between them. Germline V gives CDR1 MGHDK, CDR2 SYGVNS. This CDR3 is CASSESKGGGDGYTF. The CDR3 bases are TGTGCCAGCAGTGAATCGAAGGGCGGGGGAGATGGCTACACCTTC.

The rearrangement links TRBV6-1 to TRBJ2-4; TRBD1 aligns across 8 bases. CDR3 length equals 16 residues. The V and J ends lost 3 bases and 7 bases, in that order; junction bases with no gene match: 11. From germline, CDR1 is MNHNS and CDR2 SASEGT. CDR3: CASSERGRGLENIQYF. The CDR3 coding sequence is TGTGCCAGCAGTGAGCGGGGCAGGGGGCTTGAGAACATTCAGTACTTC.

J is TRBJ2-3 and V is TRBV6-5, with 13 bases lining up with TRBD2. This CDR3 spans 16 amino acids. With 4 bases clipped from V and 9 bases from J, the junction kept 10 bases outside the gene matches. Germline V lookup: CDR1 MNHEY, CDR2 SVGAGI. The CDR3 nucleotides are TGTGCCAGCAGTTCTCCCACTAGCGGGGGGGCGGAAACGCAGTATTTT. It specifies CASSSPTSGGAETQYF.

J is TRBJ2-3 and V is TRBV5-1; perhaps TRBD2 as D (7 bases). The CDR3 has 14 amino acids. Trimming shortened V by 6 bases and J by 6 bases, and 17 bases separated the two germline ends. Germline V gene sequence: CDR1 SGHRS, CDR2 YFSETQ. CDR3 in DNA: TGCGCCAGCAAGTCCGGGGGGCGGGATGATACGCAGTATTTT. Protein sequence: CASKSGGRDDTQYF.